The 31 T cell receptor beta chains given below trace back to one sample, sequenced in a study of molecular identifiers for immune sequencing clone quantification. Each CDR3 protein is one row after TCRdb ran MiXCR on the PCR reads. This sample has over 600,000 distinct CDR3 sequences, with about 20% found just once. The source material was naive CD8+ T cells from blood, with Jurkat cell RNA spiked in. Subset defined: FACS-sorted CD8+CD4-CCR7+CD45RA+ naive T cells. The receptors stem from a human donor in good health. Some libraries in this study had Jurkat cell RNA spiked in.

This clonotype was seen ten or more times. V usage is TRBV29-1 and J usage is TRBJ2-5; D gene unclear. Germline lookup yields CDR1 SQVTM and CDR2 ANQGSEA. V was shortened by 0 bases and J by 5 bases, with 10 bases between the two germline ends. The CDR3 sequence is 13 residues long. The CDR3 loop reads CSVEDGLDETQYF. In DNA, the CDR3 is TGCAGCGTTGAAGATGGGCTAGACGAGACCCAGTACTTC.

For this clonotype: One junction end disagrees with the germline gene, perhaps due to a read error. The chain couples TRBV12-3 or TRBV12-4 to TRBJ1-3; possible D gene TRBD1, 6 bases. The CDR3 consists of 15 residues. In nucleotides, the CDR3 is TGTGCCAGCTCGTGGGGGGGGGGCGGTGGAAAAACCATATATTTT. Its protein is CASSWGGGGGKTIYF.

As regards this clonotype: An end of the junction does not agree with germline; a read error may underlie this. The rearrangement links TRBV4-1 to TRBJ1-1; D gene unclear. The CDR3 is made up of 17 amino acids. The germline V gene has CDR1 MGHRA and CDR2 YSYEKL. The CDR3 region is CTSSQDSLLDTGTEAFF. The CDR3, as DNA: TGCACCAGCAGCCAAGATTCCCTTTTAGATACTGGAACTGAAGCTTTCTTT.

This clonotype was observed many times. The V call is TRBV5-1, the J call TRBJ2-7; 8 nucleotides agree with TRBD2. V gave up 4 bases and J gave up 2 bases; unmatched junction bases: 8. The CDR3 has 15 amino acids. Germline V lookup: CDR1 SGHRS, CDR2 YFSETQ. CDR3 residues: CASSLSGGYPYEQYF. The CDR3, as DNA: TGCGCCAGCAGCCTCAGCGGGGGTTACCCCTACGAGCAGTACTTC.

This clonotype has just a few counts. The chain carries TRBV12-3 or TRBV12-4 and TRBJ2-1, with D unclear. Between the trimmed V and J ends, which lost 3 bases and 3 bases, there was a span of 6 bases. The CDR3 contains 13 residues. The CDR3 DNA follows: TGTGCCAGCAGTTTCAGCATCTACAATGAGCAGTTCTTC. This sequence encodes CASSFSIYNEQFF.

This clonotype has a count of ten or more. The V and J genes are TRBV20-1 and TRBJ1-4; a weak D match, TRBD1 (6 bases). The CDR3 contains 14 residues. Germline CDR1 and CDR2: DFQATT and SNEGSKA (reference sequence). Trimming stripped 3 bases from V and 7 bases from J, with 15 bases between. DNA for the CDR3: TGCAGTGCTAGGGTAACAGGGAGGAGTGAAAAACTGTTTTTT. Translated: CSARVTGRSEKLFF.

This clonotype was counted a few times. The chain employs TRBV7-9 and TRBJ2-7; D not certain. Trimming cost V 5 bases and J 3 bases, with 11 bases left between them. CDR1 SEHNR and CDR2 FQNEAQ come from the germline V gene (reference sequence). The CDR3 is made up of 13 amino acids. CDR3: CASSVGSFYEQYF. Written as DNA, the CDR3 is TGTGCCAGCAGCGTCGGCTCCTTCTACGAGCAGTACTTC.

Of note for this clonotype: The conserved phenylalanine or tryptophan is not found at the CDR3 terminus, so this likely reflects a read error. The V gene is TRBV7-9, the J gene TRBJ2-1; TRBD2 matches 10 bases. Germline trimming cut 4 bases from V and 2 bases from J; bases unmatched to any gene: 5. The CDR3 is made up of 16 amino acids. Germline V gives CDR1 SEHNR, CDR2 FQNEAQ (reference sequence). In DNA, the CDR3 is TGTGCCAGCAGCTCTCTAGCGGGAGCCCCCTACAATGAGCAGTTCCTC. It is translated as CASSSLAGAPYNEQFL.

This clonotype has only a few counts. A read error may produce the germline difference seen at one junction end. V and J are TRBV7-9 and TRBJ2-1, with 7 bases identical to TRBD1. Germline loops: CDR1 SEHNR, CDR2 FQNEAQ (reference sequence). The CDR3 runs to 15 residues. CDR3 protein: CASSLLQGLFHEQSF. CDR3 sequence (DNA): TGTGCCAGCAGCTTATTACAGGGGCTTTTCCATGAGCAGTCCTTC.

The table lists this clonotype with many counts. The rearrangement links TRBV27 to TRBJ2-3, with 8 bases that match TRBD2. Germline assignment: CDR1 MNHEY and CDR2 SMNVEV (reference sequence). Trimming cost V 11 bases and J 0 bases; bases outside gene matches: 7. CDR3 size: 14 residues. The DNA of the CDR3 is TGTGCCTCCGGGGGGGCCTTTAGCACAGATACGCAGTATTTT. It yields the protein CASGGAFSTDTQYF.

This clonotype was observed at least ten times. The gene calls are TRBV14 and TRBJ2-7, with TRBD2 matching over 11 bases. The CDR3 has 16 residues. The germline CDR1 and CDR2 sequences are SGHDN and FVKESK. The J segment lost 1 base and the V segment lost 1 base, leaving 3 bases of the junction unmatched. CDR3 nucleotide sequence: TGTGCCAGCAGCCAAGGAGGGACTAGCGGTTCCTACGAGCAGTACTTC. It encodes CASSQGGTSGSYEQYF.

This clonotype has ten or more counts. This chain links TRBV9 with TRBJ1-3, with 7 bases aligning to TRBD1. Germline CDR1 is SGDLS and CDR2 is YYNGEE. The CDR3 covers 15 residues. The trim removed 5 bases at V and 0 bases at J, leaving 5 bases unmatched. For the CDR3, the DNA is TGTGCCAGCAGTGCCGACAGGGCCTCTGGAAACACCATATATTTT. The encoded protein is CASSADRASGNTIYF.

Of note for this clonotype: A read error may explain this, as a much larger clone is one base away. This rearrangement joins TRBV12-3 or TRBV12-4 to TRBJ1-6; perhaps TRBD1 as D (5 bases). The CDR3 covers 18 residues. The CDR3 loop reads CAGSFVVGARPYNSPLHF. The CDR3 nucleotides read TGTGCCGGCAGTTTCGTCGTCGGGGCGCGCCCTTATAATTCACCCCTCCACTTT.

This clonotype was found a few times. CDR3 nucleotide sequence: TGTGCCAGCAGGGCGAGTGAGGCGGGAGAGGATACGCAGTATTTT. This sequence encodes CASRASEAGEDTQYF. The chain has TRBV9 and TRBJ2-3; the match to TRBD2 covers 7 bases. From germline, CDR1 is SGDLS and CDR2 YYNGEE. The trim removed 5 bases at V and 6 bases at J, leaving 12 bases unmatched. The CDR3 contains 15 residues.

The rearrangement uses TRBV9 and TRBJ1-2; 9 positions agree with TRBD1. Germline V gives CDR1 SGDLS, CDR2 YYNGEE. V trimming: 4 bases; J trimming: 1 base; junction bases outside the gene matches: 8. The CDR3 has 16 residues. CDR3 region: CASSLEQGAGNYGYTF. CDR3 nucleotide sequence: TGTGCCAGCAGCCTAGAACAGGGGGCTGGTAACTATGGCTACACCTTC.

To note about this clonotype: Given a much more abundant clone one base away, this may be a read error. The V call is TRBV20-1, the J call TRBJ2-7; 8 nucleotides agree with TRBD2. The CDR3 sequence is 17 residues long. The junction had 19 bases not matched to a gene; V was cut back by 6 bases and J by 3 bases. CDR1 is DFQATT, CDR2 SNEGSKA, per germline (reference sequence). CDR3 region: CSARRLKAGANRYEQYF. The CDR3 DNA reads as TGCAGTGCAAGGCGGTTGAAAGCGGGAGCTAACCGCTACGAGCAGTACTTC.

The table lists this clonotype with many counts. This chain joins TRBV2 and TRBJ2-1; D is unresolved. Trimming took 3 bases from V and 3 from J, leaving 6 bases between them. CDR3 size: 13 residues. Germline CDR1 reads SNHLY; CDR2 reads FYNNEI. The CDR3 DNA reads TGTGCCAGCAGTGATACGGGCTACAATGAGCAGTTCTTC. Encoded protein: CASSDTGYNEQFF.

This clonotype came up many times. The genes are TRBV7-3 and TRBJ2-2; D uncertain. The CDR3 sequence is 16 residues long. The V end was cut by 2 bases, the J end by 4 bases, with 14 bases between. Per germline, CDR1 SGHTA and CDR2 FQGTGA. The CDR3 spells CASSLEADFLTGELFF. The CDR3 DNA sequence: TGTGCCAGCAGCTTAGAGGCAGATTTCCTCACCGGGGAGCTGTTTTTT.

As to this clonotype: Without the conserved terminal phenylalanine or tryptophan, this CDR3 likely stems from a read error. Because the CDR3's place on the DNA is in doubt, the DNA is left out and the CDR3 is given as listed by TCRdb. This chain uses TRBV21-1 with TRBJ1-5. TRBV21-1 is shown as a pseudogene. The CDR3 spans 15 residues, counting both ends. The CDR3: CASSKGKGVDQPQHL.

There are many counts of this clonotype. The genes are TRBV5-8 and TRBJ1-4; the D is unclear. Germline V gene lookup returns CDR1 SGHTS and CDR2 YDEGEE. The germline V and J ends were trimmed by 3 bases and 8 bases, with 20 bases remaining between them. CDR3 length: 16 residues. The CDR3 reads CASSSHLRANEEKLFF. In DNA, the CDR3 is TGTGCCAGCAGCTCCCACTTGAGGGCTAACGAAGAAAAACTGTTTTTT. The full variable domain, its missing parts supplied by reference TRBV5-8 and TRBJ1-4, is EAGVTQSPTHLIKTRGQQATLRCSPISGHTSVYWYQQALGLGLQFLLWYDEGEERNRGNFPPRFSGRQFPNYSSELNVNALELEDSALYLCASSSHLRANEEKLFFGSGTQLSVL.

This clonotype was seen more than once but under ten times. Since a much larger clone is just one base distant, this may be a read error. The gene calls are TRBV7-3 and TRBJ2-3; D ambiguous. The J call is uncertain, as TRBJ1-5 better fits the DNA end. The CDR3 runs 13 residues. In germline, CDR1 is SGHTA, CDR2 FQGTGA. As DNA, the CDR3 is TGTGCCAGCAGCTTCGGAACCACAGATACGCAGCATTTT. It yields the protein CASSFGTTDTQHF.

The sample holds one count of this clonotype. This may arise from a read error, as a much more abundant clone is one base away. V gene TRBV19 combines with J gene TRBJ1-2; maybe TRBD1 (6 bases). The CDR3 runs to 16 residues. V was clipped by 8 bases and J by 4 bases, with 23 bases between them. Per germline, CDR1 LNHDA and CDR2 SQIVND (reference sequence). The CDR3 here is CASGRRNRANIYGYTF. The CDR3 region has the DNA TGTGCCAGTGGTAGAAGAAACAGGGCGAATATCTATGGCTACACCTTC.

Remarks on this clonotype: This may stem from a read error, because a much larger clone lies one nucleotide away. Here the CDR3 DNA reads TGTGCCAGCAGCGAACAGGGGACGTACTCAGATACGCAGTATTTT. Translated: CASSEQGTYSDTQYF. The J gene is TRBJ2-3, the V gene TRBV9; 7 bases map to TRBD1. The CDR3 totals 15 residues. V lost 3 bases, J lost 4 bases, and 8 bases stayed unmatched. Germline V gene sequence: CDR1 SGDLS, CDR2 YYNGEE. The full variable domain, rest sourced from reference TRBV9 and TRBJ2-3, is DSGVTQTPKHLITATGQRVTLRCSPRSGDLSVYWYQQSLDQGLQFLIQYYNGEERAKGNILERFSAQQFPDLHSELNLSSLELGDSALYFCASSEQGTYSDTQYFGPGTRLTVL.

The table lists this clonotype with many counts. This chain links TRBV20-1 with TRBJ2-7, with 7 positions matching TRBD2. There are 14 residues in the CDR3. The junction had 5 bases not matched to a gene; V was cut back by 0 bases and J by 3 bases. CDR1 is DFQATT, CDR2 SNEGSKA, per germline (reference sequence). CDR3 coding DNA: TGCAGTGCTAGAGATAGGGGCGGGAGCTACGAGCAGTACTTC. Amino acids: CSARDRGGSYEQYF.

This clonotype was counted many times. V usage is TRBV28 and J usage is TRBJ2-2; D gene ambiguous. CDR1 is MDHEN, CDR2 SYDVKM, per germline. This CDR3 is built from 17 residues. The V gene lost 2 bases and the J gene lost 4 bases, with 17 bases spanning the gap. The CDR3 here is CASSLTRGTTGTGELFF. The CDR3 bases are TGTGCCAGCAGTTTAACCCGAGGCACGACGGGCACCGGGGAGCTGTTTTTT.

This chain uses TRBV20-1 with TRBJ1-1; D unclear. V was shortened by 6 bases and J by 3 bases, with 11 bases between the two germline ends. The CDR3 totals 12 residues. The germline V gene has CDR1 DFQATT and CDR2 SNEGSKA (reference sequence). CDR3: CSATWMDTEAFF. The CDR3 DNA sequence: TGCAGTGCAACTTGGATGGACACTGAAGCTTTCTTT.

V and J are TRBV7-2 and TRBJ2-7; D perhaps matches TRBD2 (5 bases). This CDR3 spans 16 amino acids. V lost 1 base and J 2 bases, leaving 15 bases between the germline ends. Germline CDR1 SGHTA, CDR2 FQGNSA. CDR3 sequence reads: CASSLGGQTNTYEQYF. The CDR3 DNA sequence: TGTGCCAGCAGCTTAGGTGGGCAGACTAACACCTACGAGCAGTACTTC.

This clonotype was recorded at least ten times. The chain has TRBV18 and TRBJ2-7, with D tentatively TRBD2 (5 bases). V lost 3 bases, J lost 6 bases, and 9 bases lay in between. This CDR3 spans 12 amino acids. Germline CDR1 and CDR2: KGHSH and LQKENI. The CDR3 nucleotides read TGTGCCAGCTCACCGGCGGGTATCGAGCAGTACTTC. Its translation: CASSPAGIEQYF.

This clonotype was found a few times. This chain joins TRBV13 and TRBJ2-7; D possibly matches TRBD1 or TRBD2 (6 bases each). With 4 bases removed from V and 7 bases from J, the gap between germline ends came to 17 bases. The CDR3 extends over 14 amino acids. In germline, CDR1 is PRHDT, CDR2 FYEKMQ (reference sequence). The CDR3 loop is CASSYRGPMGEQYF. CDR3 in DNA: TGTGCCAGCAGCTACCGGGGGCCCATGGGGGAGCAGTACTTC.

This clonotype was detected ten times or more. The chain combines TRBV19 with TRBJ1-6; maybe TRBD1 (6 bases). Germline V gene data show CDR1 as LNHDA and CDR2 as SQIVND (reference sequence). V lost 5 bases and J lost 10, with 15 bases in between. This CDR3 is 14 amino acids long. CDR3 bases: TGTGCCAGTAGTCTTCAGGGGCTACAGTCACCCCTCCACTTT. Amino acid sequence: CASSLQGLQSPLHF.

On this clonotype: This sequence may be a read error, since a much larger clone differs from it by one base. The V gene is TRBV6-5, the J gene TRBJ2-3; D may be TRBD1 (5 bases). The CDR3 loop spans 14 amino acids. CDR1 and CDR2 (germline): MNHEY, SVGAGI. V gave up 5 bases and J gave up 4 bases, with 13 bases separating them. This CDR3 is CASSHVGRSDTQYF. Written as DNA, the CDR3 is TGTGCCAGCAGTCACGTGGGGCGCTCAGATACGCAGTATTTT.